This entry describes one T cell receptor (beta chain). The entry originates in a study of blood T cell repertoires in COVID-19. Study-wide background: The study drew acute and convalescent COVID-19 samples from the United States, Italy and Spain. PBMCs, B-cell-depleted T cells, or T cells provided the cDNA or gDNA that made up the material.

As processed by the authors: The authors estimated nucleated cell counts from reference gene primer amplification. Assay: immunoSEQ multiplex PCR; the TCRdb copy retains only in-frame clones and omits some. Clonal size and the V and J genes are those of that table, whereas D and trimming came from the DNA. This repertoire shows about 250,000 clones, about 83% found once; its top ten account for about 9%. Germline CDR1 SGHNT, CDR2 YYREEE (reference sequence). Unmatched junction bases numbered 4, after V lost 4 bases and J lost 3 bases. The CDR3 spans 13 residues. Sequenced sample: peripheral blood. The rearrangement uses TRBV5-4 and TRBJ2-7; 7 nucleotides agree with TRBD1. This sequence was found in a man between 40 and 49 years old with active or convalescent COVID-19. The CDR3 reads CASSPQGDYEQYF. CDR3 sequence (DNA): TGTGCCAGCAGCCCCCAGGGGGACTACGAGCAGTACTTC.